The source of this T cell receptor beta chain is a study of blood T cell repertoires in COVID-19. The junction had 12 bases not matched to a gene; V was cut back by 4 bases and J by 3 bases. This CDR3 comprises 17 residues. Per the germline V gene, CDR1 is SGHRS and CDR2 is YFSETQ. TCRdb's copy holds only in-frame clones and misses some; the assay was immunoSEQ multiplex PCR. The sample includes roughly 190,000 clones, about four fifths of them seen just once. Participant reports of clinical history set cohort assignment. Sequenced input: PBMCs or T cells enriched from blood (not recorded which). This TCR came from a woman aged 30 to 39 who had been exposed to COVID-19. The chain joins TRBV5-1 to TRBJ1-2, with TRBD1 matching over 10 bases. CDR3 amino acids: CASSDPGQGTRHYGYTF. For the CDR3, the DNA is TGCGCCAGCAGCGACCCGGGACAGGGGACACGCCACTATGGCTACACCTTC. Filled out from reference TRBV5-1 and TRBJ1-2, the complete variable domain reads KAGVTQTPRYLIKTRGQQVTLSCSPISGHRSVSWYQQTPGQGLQFLFEYFSETQRNKGNFPGRFSGRQFSNSRSEMNVSTLELGDSALYLCASSDPGQGTRHYGYTFGSGTRLTVV.